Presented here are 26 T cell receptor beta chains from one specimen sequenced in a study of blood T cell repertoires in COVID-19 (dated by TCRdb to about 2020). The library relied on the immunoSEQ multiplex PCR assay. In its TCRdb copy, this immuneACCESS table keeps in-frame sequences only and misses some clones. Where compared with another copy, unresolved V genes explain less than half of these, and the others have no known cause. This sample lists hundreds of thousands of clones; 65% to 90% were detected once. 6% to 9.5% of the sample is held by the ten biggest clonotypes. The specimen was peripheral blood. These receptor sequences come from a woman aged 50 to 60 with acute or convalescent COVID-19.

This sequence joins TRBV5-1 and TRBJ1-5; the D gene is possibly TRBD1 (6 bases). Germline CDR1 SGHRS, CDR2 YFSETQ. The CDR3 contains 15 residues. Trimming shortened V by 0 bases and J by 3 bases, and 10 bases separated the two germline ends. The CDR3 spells CASSLAGQPNQPQHF. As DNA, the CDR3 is TGCGCCAGCAGCTTGGCTGGACAGCCCAATCAGCCCCAGCATTTT.

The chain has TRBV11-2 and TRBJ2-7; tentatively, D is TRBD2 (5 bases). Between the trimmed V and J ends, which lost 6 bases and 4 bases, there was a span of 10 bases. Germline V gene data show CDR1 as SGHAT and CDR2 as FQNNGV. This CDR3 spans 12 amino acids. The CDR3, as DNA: TGTGCCAGCAGACCCACGGGGTACGAGCAGTACTTC. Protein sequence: CASRPTGYEQYF.

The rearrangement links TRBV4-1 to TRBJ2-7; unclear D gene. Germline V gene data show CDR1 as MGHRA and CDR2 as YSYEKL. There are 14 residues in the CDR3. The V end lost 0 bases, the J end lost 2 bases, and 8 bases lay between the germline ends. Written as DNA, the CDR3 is TGCGCCAGCAGCCAAGACCCGCAGACCTACGAGCAGTACTTC. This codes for CASSQDPQTYEQYF.

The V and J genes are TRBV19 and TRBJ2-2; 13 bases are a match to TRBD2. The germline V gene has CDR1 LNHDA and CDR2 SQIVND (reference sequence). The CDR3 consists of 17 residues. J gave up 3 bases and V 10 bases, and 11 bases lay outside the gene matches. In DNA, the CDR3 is TGTGCCACCCCGGGACTAGCGGGACAGCTCTACACCGGGGAGCTGTTTTTT. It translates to CATPGLAGQLYTGELFF.

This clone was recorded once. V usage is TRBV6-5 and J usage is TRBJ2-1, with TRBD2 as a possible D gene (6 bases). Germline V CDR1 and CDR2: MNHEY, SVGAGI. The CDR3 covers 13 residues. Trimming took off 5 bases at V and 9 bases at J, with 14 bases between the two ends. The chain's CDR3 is CASSPSVSGEQFF. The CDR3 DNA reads TGTGCCAGCAGTCCTAGCGTATCGGGTGAGCAGTTCTTC.

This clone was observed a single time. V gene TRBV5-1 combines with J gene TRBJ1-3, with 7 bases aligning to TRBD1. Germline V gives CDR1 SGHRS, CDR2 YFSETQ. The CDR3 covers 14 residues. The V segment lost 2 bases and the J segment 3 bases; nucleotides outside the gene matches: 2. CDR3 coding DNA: TGCGCCAGCAGCTTTGGACAGGATGGAAACACCATATATTTT. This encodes CASSFGQDGNTIYF. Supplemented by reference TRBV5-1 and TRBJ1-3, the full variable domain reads KAGVTQTPRYLIKTRGQQVTLSCSPISGHRSVSWYQQTPGQGLQFLFEYFSETQRNKGNFPGRFSGRQFSNSRSEMNVSTLELGDSALYLCASSFGQDGNTIYFGEGSWLTVV.

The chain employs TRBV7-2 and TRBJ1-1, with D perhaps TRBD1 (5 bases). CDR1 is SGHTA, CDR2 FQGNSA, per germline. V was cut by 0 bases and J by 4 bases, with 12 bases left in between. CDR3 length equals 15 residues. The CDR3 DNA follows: TGTGCCAGCAGCTTAGCGGGGGGAGGTAGCACTGAAGCTTTCTTT. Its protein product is CASSLAGGGSTEAFF.

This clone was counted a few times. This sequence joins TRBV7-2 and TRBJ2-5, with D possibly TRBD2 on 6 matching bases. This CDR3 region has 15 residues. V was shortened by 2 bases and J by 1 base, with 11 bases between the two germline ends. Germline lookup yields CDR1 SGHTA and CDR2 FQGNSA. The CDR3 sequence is CASSLRLRGQETQYF. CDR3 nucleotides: TGTGCCAGCAGCTTACGGTTGCGGGGCCAAGAGACCCAGTACTTC.

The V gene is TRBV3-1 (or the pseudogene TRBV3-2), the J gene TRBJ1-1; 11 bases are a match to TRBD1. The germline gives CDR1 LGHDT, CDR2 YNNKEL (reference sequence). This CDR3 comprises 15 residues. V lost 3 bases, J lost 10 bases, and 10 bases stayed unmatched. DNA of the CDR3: TGTGCCAGCAGCCAGGGGACAGGGGGGACCAGGCGAGCTTTCTTT. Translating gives CASSQGTGGTRRAFF.

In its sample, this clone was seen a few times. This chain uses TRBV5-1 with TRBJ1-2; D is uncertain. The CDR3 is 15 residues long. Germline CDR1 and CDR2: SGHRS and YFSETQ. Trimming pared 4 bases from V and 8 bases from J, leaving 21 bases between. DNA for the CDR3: TGCGCCAGCAGCATCGTCTCCGGGCCGAGGGAAGGCTACACCTTC. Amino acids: CASSIVSGPREGYTF.

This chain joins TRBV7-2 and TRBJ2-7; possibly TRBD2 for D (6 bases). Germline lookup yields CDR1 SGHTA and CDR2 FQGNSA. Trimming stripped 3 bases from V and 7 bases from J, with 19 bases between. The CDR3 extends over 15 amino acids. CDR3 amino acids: CASSFFGSISGEQYF. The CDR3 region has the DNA TGTGCCAGCAGCTTCTTCGGGAGTATCTCAGGGGAGCAGTACTTC.

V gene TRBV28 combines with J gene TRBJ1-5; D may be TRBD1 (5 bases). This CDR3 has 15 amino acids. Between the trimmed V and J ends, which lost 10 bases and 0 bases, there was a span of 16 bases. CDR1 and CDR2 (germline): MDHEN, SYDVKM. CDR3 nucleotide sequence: TGTGCCACCGACCCCGGGGGATTTAGCAATCAGCCCCAGCATTTT. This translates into CATDPGGFSNQPQHF. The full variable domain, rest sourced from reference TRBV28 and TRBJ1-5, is DVKVTQSSRYLVKRTGEKVFLECVQDMDHENMFWYRQDPGLGLRLIYFSYDVKMKEKGDIPEGYSVSREKKERFSLILESASTNQTSMYLCATDPGGFSNQPQHFGDGTRLSIL.

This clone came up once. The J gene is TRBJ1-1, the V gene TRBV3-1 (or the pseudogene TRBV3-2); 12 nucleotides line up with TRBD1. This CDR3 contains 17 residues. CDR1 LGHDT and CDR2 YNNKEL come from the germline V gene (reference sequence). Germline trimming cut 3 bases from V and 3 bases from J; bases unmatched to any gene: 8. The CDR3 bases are TGTGCCAGCAGCCAGTATCCGGGACAGGGGGCGGACACTGAAGCTTTCTTT. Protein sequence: CASSQYPGQGADTEAFF.

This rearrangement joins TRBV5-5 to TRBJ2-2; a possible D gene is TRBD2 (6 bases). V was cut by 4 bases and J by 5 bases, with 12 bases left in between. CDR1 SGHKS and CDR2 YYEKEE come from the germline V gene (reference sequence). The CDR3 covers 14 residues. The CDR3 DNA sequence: TGTGCCAGCAGCAGGGACTTATTGACCGGGGAGCTGTTTTTT. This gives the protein CASSRDLLTGELFF.

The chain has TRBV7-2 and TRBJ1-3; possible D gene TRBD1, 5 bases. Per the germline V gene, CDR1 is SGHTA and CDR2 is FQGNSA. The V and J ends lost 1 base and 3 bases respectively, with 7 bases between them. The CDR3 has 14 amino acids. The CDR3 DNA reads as TGTGCCAGCAGCTTAGGTACAGGTGGAAACACCATATATTTT. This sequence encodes CASSLGTGGNTIYF. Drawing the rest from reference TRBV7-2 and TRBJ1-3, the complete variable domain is GAGVSQSPSNKVTEKGKDVELRCDPISGHTALYWYRQSLGQGLEFLIYFQGNSAPDKSGLPSDRFSAERTGGSVSTLTIQRTQQEDSAVYLCASSLGTGGNTIYFGEGSWLTVV.

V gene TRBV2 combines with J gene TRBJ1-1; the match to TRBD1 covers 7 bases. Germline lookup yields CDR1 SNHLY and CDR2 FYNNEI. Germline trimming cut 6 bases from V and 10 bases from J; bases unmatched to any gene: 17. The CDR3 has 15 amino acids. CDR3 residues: CASRNAGTEGIGAFF. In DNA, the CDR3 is TGTGCCAGCAGAAACGCCGGGACAGAGGGCATTGGAGCTTTCTTT.

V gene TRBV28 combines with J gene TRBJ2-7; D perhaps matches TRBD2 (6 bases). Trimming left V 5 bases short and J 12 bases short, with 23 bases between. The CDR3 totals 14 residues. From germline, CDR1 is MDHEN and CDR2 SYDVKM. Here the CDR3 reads CASSRGGNFGVWYF. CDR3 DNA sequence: TGTGCCAGCAGTCGTGGGGGGAACTTCGGGGTGTGGTACTTC.

The CDR3 loop reads CSASSAGGTYEQYF. The CDR3, as DNA: TGCAGTGCTAGTTCCGCGGGGGGGACCTACGAGCAGTACTTC. The genes are TRBV20-1 and TRBJ2-7; 9 bases line up with TRBD2. The germline gives CDR1 DFQATT, CDR2 SNEGSKA (reference sequence). CDR3 length equals 14 residues. V shed 3 bases and J 2 bases; nucleotides not matched to a gene: 5.

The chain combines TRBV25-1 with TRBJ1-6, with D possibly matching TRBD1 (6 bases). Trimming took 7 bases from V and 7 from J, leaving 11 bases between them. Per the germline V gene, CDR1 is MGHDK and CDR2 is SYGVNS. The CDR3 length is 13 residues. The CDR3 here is CASIRGWNSPLHF. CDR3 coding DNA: TGTGCCAGCATAAGGGGGTGGAATTCACCCCTCCACTTT. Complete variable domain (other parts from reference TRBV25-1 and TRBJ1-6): EADIYQTPRYLVIGTGKKITLECSQTMGHDKMYWYQQDPGMELHLIHYSYGVNSTEKGDLSSESTVSRIRTEHFPLTLESARPSHTSQYLCASIRGWNSPLHFGNGTRLTVT.

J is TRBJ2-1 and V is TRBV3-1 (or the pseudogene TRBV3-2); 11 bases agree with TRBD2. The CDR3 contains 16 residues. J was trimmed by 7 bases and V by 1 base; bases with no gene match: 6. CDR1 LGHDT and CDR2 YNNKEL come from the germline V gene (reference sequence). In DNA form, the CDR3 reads TGTGCCAGCAGCCAAGGGTTGTCTAGCGGGAGGAATGAGCAGTTCTTC. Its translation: CASSQGLSSGRNEQFF.

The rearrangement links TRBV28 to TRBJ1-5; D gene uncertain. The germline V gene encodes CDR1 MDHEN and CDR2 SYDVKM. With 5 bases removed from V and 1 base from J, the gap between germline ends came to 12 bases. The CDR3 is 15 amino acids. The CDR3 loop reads CASSHPTQSNQPQHF. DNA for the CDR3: TGTGCCAGCAGTCACCCGACACAAAGCAATCAGCCCCAGCATTTT.

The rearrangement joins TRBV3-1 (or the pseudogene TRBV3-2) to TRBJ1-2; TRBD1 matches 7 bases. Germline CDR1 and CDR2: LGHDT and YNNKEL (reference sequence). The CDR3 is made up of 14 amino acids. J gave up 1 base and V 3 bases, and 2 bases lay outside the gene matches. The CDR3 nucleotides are TGTGCCAGCAGCCAGGGACAGAATAACTATGGCTACACCTTC. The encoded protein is CASSQGQNNYGYTF.

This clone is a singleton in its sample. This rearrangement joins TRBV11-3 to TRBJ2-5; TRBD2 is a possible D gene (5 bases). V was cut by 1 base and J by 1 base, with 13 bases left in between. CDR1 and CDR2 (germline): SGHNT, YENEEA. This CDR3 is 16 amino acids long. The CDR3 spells CASSLGVLAGQETQYF. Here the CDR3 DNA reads TGTGCCAGCAGCTTAGGGGTCCTCGCGGGCCAAGAGACCCAGTACTTC.

The CDR3 spells CASSVTGGYNEQFF. The DNA of the CDR3 is TGTGCCAGTAGTGTGACAGGGGGCTACAATGAGCAGTTCTTC. The rearrangement joins TRBV19 to TRBJ2-1; TRBD1 matches 9 bases. Germline loops: CDR1 LNHDA, CDR2 SQIVND (reference sequence). After removal of 5 bases from V and 3 bases from J, the junction contained 2 bases not matched to a gene. The CDR3 covers 14 residues.

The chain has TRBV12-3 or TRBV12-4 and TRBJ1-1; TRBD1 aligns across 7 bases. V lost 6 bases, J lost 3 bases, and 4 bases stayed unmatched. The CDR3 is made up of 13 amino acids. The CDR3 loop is CASRQGQYTEAFF. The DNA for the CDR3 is TGTGCCAGCAGACAGGGACAGTACACTGAAGCTTTCTTT.

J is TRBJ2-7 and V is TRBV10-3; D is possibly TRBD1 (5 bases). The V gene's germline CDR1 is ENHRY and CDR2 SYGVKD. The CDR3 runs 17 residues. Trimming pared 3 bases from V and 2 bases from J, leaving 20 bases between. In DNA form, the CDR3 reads TGTGCCATCAGTGATTCAACCGGCGGACAAGGCGCCTACGAGCAGTACTTC. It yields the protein CAISDSTGGQGAYEQYF.